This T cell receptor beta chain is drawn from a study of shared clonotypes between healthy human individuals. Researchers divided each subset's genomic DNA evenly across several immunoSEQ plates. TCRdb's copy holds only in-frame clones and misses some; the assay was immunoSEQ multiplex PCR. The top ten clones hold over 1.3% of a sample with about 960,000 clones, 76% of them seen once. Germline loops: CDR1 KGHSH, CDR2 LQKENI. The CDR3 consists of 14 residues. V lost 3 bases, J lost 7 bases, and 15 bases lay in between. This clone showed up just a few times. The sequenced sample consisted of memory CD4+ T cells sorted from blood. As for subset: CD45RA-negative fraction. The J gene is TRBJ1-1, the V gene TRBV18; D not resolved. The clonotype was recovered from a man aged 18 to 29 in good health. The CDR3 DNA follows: TGTGCCAGCTCACCCCCGAGCGGGTCTAATGAAGCTTTCTTT. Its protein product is CASSPPSGSNEAFF.